The 5 T cell receptor beta chains presented below share a single source sample, sequenced in a study of neurological immune-mediated disorders. Each CDR3 protein gets one entry after TCRdb re-called the 5' RACE reads with MiXCR. In the table there are approximately 74,000 distinct CDR3 sequences, 4% to 6% of which are singletons. What was sequenced was PBMCs. These receptors were collected from a man younger than 30 with multiple sclerosis.

The sample holds many counts of this clonotype. The rearrangement links TRBV11-3 to TRBJ2-3, with 7 bases that match TRBD2. CDR1 is SGHNT, CDR2 YENEEA, per germline. The CDR3 covers 14 residues. J lost 7 bases, V lost 6 bases, and 10 bases had no gene match. This CDR3 is CASSSSGAGNTQYF. In DNA form, the CDR3 reads TGTGCCAGCAGTTCAAGCGGGGCAGGTAATACGCAGTATTTT.

This clonotype was counted at least ten times. This chain joins TRBV7-9 and TRBJ1-1; tentatively, D is TRBD1 (5 bases). The germline CDR1 and CDR2 sequences are SEHNR and FQNEAQ (reference sequence). The length of the CDR3 is 14 residues. The V end was cut by 1 base, the J end by 5 bases, with 11 bases between. CDR3 DNA sequence: TGTGCCAGCAGCTTAGAGCAGGGTGGGACTGAAGCTTTCTTT. It specifies CASSLEQGGTEAFF.

In this sample, this clonotype turned up many times. The chain links TRBV7-2 to TRBJ2-5, with D unclear. The CDR3 contains 13 residues. V was shortened by 2 bases and J by 5 bases, with 9 bases between the two germline ends. CDR1 is SGHTA, CDR2 FQGNSA, per germline. The CDR3: CASSLNQVETQYF. Written as DNA, the CDR3 is TGTGCCAGCAGCTTAAACCAGGTTGAGACCCAGTACTTC.

This clonotype was detected many times. The chain links TRBV24-1 to TRBJ1-1, with D unresolved. V lost 4 bases to trimming and J lost 2 bases, with 7 bases between them. There are 13 residues in the CDR3. CDR1 and CDR2 from the germline V gene are KGHDR and SFDVKD. In DNA, the CDR3 is TGTGCCACCAGTGACCAGACCAACACTGAAGCTTTCTTT. Residues: CATSDQTNTEAFF.

Many counts were recorded for this clonotype. This chain links TRBV7-2 with TRBJ2-1, with 11 bases that match TRBD2. The V gene end was trimmed by 2 bases and the J gene end by 7 bases; junction bases not matched to a gene: 4. Germline V gene data show CDR1 as SGHTA and CDR2 as FQGNSA. The CDR3 loop spans 15 amino acids. CDR3 nucleotide sequence: TGTGCCAGCAGCTTAACTAGCGGGAGTTTAAATGAGCAGTTCTTC. Its translation: CASSLTSGSLNEQFF. Complete variable domain (other parts from reference TRBV7-2 and TRBJ2-1): GAGVSQSPSNKVTEKGKDVELRCDPISGHTALYWYRQSLGQGLEFLIYFQGNSAPDKSGLPSDRFSAERTGGSVSTLTIQRTQQEDSAVYLCASSLTSGSLNEQFFGPGTRLTVL.